What follows is one T cell receptor beta chain and its context. Antigen unknown. The sample originates from a study of cytomegalovirus exposure and HLA in healthy donors. Findings and limits, study-wide: Rates of TCR association differed by HLA locus in a later analysis, with DRB1 highest and HLA-C lowest.

Germline V gene sequence: CDR1 MDHEN, CDR2 SYDVKM. The CDR3 loop spans 15 amino acids. V lost 5 bases to trimming and J lost 0 bases, with 11 bases between them. Primers included in the PCR were 60 Vbeta and 13 Jbeta primers. The protocol was immunoSEQ multiplex PCR, while the TCRdb copy is restricted to in-frame clones and leaves out a portion. The sample contains about 170,000 clones, 84% of which appear only once. Sample: PBMCs. The source of this sequence is a man aged 18-30 years in good health and CMV-seronegative. This sequence joins TRBV28 and TRBJ1-3; the D is unclear. The CDR3 DNA follows: TGTGCCAGCAGTCTATTTTCCCGCTCTGGAAACACCATATATTTT. It encodes CASSLFSRSGNTIYF.